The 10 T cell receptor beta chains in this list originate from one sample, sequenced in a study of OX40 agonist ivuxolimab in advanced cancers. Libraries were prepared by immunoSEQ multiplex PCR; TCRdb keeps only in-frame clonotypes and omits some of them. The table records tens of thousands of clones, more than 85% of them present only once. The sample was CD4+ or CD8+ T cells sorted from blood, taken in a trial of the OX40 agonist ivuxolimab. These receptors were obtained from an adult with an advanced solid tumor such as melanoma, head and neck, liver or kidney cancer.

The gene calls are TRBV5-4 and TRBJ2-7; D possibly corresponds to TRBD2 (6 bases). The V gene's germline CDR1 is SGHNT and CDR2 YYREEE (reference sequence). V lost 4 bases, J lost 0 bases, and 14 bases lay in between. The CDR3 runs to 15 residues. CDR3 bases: TGTGCCAGCAGCCCTCTTGCCGGGAGCTCCTACGAGCAGTACTTC. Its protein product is CASSPLAGSSYEQYF. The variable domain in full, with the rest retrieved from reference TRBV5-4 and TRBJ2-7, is ETGVTQSPTHLIKTRGQQVTLRCSSQSGHNTVSWYQQALGQGPQFIFQYYREEENGRGNFPPRFSGLQFPNYSSELNVNALELDDSALYLCASSPLAGSSYEQYFGPGTRLTVT.

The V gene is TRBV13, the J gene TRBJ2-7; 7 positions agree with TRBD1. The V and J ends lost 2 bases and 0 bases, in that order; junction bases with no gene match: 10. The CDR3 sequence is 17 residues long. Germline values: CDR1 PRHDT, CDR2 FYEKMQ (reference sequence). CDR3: CASSLRTGTASSYEQYF. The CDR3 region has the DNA TGTGCCAGCAGCTTAAGAACCGGGACAGCAAGCTCCTACGAGCAGTACTTC.

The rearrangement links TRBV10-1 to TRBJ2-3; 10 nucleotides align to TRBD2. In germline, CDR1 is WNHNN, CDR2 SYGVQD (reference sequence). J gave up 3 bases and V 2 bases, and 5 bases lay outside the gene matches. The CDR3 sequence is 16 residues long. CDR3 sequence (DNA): TGCGCCAGCAGTGAGATAGCGGGAGGATTGACAGATACGCAGTATTTT. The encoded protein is CASSEIAGGLTDTQYF.

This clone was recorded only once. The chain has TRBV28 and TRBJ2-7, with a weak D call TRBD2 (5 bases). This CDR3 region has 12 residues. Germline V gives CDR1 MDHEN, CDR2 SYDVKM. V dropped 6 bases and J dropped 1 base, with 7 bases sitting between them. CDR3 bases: TGTGCCAGCAGGGACTTTTCCTACGAGCAGTACTTC. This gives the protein CASRDFSYEQYF.

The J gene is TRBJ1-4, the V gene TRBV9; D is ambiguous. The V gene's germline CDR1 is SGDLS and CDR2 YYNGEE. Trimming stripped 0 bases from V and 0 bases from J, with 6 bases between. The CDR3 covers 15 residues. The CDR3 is CASSVGSTTNEKLFF. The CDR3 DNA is TGTGCCAGCAGCGTAGGAAGCACAACTAATGAAAAACTGTTTTTT.

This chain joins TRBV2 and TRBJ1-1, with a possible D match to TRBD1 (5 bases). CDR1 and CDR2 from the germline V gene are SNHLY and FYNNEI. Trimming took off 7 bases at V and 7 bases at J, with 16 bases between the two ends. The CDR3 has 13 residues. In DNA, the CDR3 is TGTGCCAGCATCTCCGGGGGAACTATTGAAGCTTTCTTT. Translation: CASISGGTIEAFF.

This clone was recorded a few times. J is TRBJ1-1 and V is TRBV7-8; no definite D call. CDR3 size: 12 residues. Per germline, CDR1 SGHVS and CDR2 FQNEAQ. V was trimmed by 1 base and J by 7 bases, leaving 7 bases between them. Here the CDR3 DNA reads TGTGCCAGCAGCTTAGGGGTAGGTGAAGCTTTCTTT. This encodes CASSLGVGEAFF.

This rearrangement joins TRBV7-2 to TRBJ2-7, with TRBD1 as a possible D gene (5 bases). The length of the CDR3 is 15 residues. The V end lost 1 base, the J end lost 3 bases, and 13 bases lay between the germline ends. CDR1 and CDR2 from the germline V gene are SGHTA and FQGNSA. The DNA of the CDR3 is TGTGCCAGCAGCTTAGATCTGTCGGACATCTACGAGCAGTACTTC. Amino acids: CASSLDLSDIYEQYF.

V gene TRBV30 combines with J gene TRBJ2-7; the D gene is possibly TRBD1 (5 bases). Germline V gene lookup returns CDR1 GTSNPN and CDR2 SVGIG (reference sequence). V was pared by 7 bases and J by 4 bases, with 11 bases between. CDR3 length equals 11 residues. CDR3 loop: CAYQGLYEQYF. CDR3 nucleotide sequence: TGTGCCTACCAGGGTCTTTACGAGCAGTACTTC.

The CDR3 region is CATASEGFYGYTF. The CDR3 DNA follows: TGTGCCACCGCCTCTGAAGGGTTCTATGGCTACACCTTC. The chain recombines TRBV6-5 with TRBJ1-2; D is unclear. The V gene lost 10 bases and the J gene lost 4 bases, with 16 bases spanning the gap. Germline V gene sequence: CDR1 MNHEY, CDR2 SVGAGI. This CDR3 has 13 amino acids.